This TCR beta chain was documented in a study of blood T cell repertoires in COVID-19. Whole-study context: Samples representing acute and convalescent COVID-19 were sourced from the United States, Italy and Spain. Nucleic acid was either cDNA or gDNA, and it came from T cells, B-cell-depleted T cells, or PBMCs.

The data were produced by immunoSEQ multiplex PCR, yet TCRdb's version contains in-frame clones alone and is incomplete. The repertoire holds about 120,000 clones, roughly 90% seen once, with 3.5% to 4% in the top ten. The Seattle patients, enrolled during active infection, were followed longitudinally. CDR1 is SNHLY and CDR2 is FYNNEI in the germline V gene. The CDR3 contains 13 residues. The ends were cut back, 7 bases at V and 9 bases at J, with 13 bases in the middle. This receptor was obtained from a woman aged 55-75 years with COVID-19, enrolled during active disease. Sequenced input: peripheral blood. This chain uses TRBV2 with TRBJ1-6; TRBD1 might be the D (6 bases). The CDR3 is CASNQGSFSPLHF. The CDR3 DNA reads TGTGCCAGCAACCAGGGGAGTTTTTCACCCCTCCACTTT.